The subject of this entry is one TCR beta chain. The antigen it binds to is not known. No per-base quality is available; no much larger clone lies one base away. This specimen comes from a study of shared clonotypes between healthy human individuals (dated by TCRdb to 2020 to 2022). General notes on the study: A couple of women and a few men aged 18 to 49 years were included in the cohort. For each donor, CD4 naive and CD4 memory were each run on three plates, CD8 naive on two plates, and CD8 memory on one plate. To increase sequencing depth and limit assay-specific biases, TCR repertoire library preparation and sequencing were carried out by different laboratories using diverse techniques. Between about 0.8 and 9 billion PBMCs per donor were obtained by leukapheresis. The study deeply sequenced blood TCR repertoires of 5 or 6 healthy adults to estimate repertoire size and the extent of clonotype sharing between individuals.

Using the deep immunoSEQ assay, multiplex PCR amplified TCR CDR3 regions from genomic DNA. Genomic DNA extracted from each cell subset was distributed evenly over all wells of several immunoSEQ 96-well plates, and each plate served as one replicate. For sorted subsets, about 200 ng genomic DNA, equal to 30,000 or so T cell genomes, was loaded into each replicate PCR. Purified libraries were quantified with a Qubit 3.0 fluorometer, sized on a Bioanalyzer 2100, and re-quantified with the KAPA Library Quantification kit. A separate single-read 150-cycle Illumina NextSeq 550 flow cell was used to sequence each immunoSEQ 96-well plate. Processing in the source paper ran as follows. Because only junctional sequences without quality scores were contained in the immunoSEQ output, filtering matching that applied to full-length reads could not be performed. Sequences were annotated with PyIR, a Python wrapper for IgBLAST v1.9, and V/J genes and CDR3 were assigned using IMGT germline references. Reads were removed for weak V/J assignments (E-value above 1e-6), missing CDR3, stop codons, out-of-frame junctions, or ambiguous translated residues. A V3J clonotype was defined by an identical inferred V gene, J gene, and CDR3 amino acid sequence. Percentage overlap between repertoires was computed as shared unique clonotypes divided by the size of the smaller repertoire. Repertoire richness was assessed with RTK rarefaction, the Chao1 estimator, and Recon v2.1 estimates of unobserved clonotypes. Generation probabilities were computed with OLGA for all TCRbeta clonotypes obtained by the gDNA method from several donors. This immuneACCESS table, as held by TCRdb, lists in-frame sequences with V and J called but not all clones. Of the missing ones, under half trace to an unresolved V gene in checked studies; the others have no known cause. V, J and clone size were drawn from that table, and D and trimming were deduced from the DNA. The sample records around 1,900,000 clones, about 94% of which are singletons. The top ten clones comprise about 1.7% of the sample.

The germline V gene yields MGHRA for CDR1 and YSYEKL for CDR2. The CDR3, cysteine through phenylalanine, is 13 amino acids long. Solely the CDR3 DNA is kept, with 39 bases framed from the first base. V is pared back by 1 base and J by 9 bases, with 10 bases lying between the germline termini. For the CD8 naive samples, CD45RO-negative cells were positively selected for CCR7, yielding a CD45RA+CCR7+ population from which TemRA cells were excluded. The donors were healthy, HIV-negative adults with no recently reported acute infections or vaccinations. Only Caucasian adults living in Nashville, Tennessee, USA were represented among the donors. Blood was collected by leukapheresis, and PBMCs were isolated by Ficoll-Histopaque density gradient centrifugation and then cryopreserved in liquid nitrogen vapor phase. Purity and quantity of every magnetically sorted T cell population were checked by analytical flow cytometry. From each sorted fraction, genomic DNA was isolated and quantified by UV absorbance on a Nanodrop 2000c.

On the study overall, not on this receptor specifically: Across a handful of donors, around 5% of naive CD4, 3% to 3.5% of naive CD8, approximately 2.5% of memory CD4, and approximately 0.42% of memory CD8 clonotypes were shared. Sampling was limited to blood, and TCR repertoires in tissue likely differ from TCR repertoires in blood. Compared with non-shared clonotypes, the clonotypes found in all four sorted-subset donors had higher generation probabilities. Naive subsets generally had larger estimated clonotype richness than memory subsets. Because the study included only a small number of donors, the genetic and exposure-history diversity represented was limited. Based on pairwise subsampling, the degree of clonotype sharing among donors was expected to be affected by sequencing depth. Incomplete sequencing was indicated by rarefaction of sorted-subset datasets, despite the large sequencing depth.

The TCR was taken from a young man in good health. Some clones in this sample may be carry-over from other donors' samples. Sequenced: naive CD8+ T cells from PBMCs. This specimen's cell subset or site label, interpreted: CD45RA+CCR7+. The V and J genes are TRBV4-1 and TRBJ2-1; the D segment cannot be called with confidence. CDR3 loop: CASSQVDSSEQFF. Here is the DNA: TGCGCCAGCAGCCAAGTTGACTCTAGTGAGCAGTTCTTC.